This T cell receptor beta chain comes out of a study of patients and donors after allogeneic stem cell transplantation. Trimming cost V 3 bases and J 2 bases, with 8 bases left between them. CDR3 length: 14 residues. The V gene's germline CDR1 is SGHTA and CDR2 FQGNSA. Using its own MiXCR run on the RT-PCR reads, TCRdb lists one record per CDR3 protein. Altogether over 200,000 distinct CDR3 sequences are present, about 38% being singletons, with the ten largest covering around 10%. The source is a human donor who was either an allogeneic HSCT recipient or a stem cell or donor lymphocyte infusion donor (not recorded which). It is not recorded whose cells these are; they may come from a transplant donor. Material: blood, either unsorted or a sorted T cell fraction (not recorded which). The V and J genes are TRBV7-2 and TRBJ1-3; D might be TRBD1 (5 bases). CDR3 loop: CASSLAGTGNTIYF. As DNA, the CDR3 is TGTGCCAGCAGCTTGGCAGGGACTGGAAACACCATATATTTT.